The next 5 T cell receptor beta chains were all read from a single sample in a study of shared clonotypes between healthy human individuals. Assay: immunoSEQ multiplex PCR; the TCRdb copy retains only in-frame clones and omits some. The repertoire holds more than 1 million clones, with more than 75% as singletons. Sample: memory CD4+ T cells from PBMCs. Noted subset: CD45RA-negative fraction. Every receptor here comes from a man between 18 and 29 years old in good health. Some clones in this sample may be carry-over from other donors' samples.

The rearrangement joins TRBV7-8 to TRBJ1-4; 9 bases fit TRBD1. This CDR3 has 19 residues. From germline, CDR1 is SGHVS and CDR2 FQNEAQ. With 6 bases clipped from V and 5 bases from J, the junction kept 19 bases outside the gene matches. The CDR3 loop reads CASSPMGDRVGRVNEKLFF. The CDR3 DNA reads TGTGCCAGCAGTCCGATGGGGGACAGGGTGGGTAGGGTGAATGAAAAACTGTTTTTT. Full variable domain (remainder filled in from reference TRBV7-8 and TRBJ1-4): GAGVSQSPRYKVAKRGQDVALRCDPISGHVSLFWYQQALGQGPEFLTYFQNEAQLDKSGLPSDRFFAERPEGSVSTLKIQRTQQEDSAVYLCASSPMGDRVGRVNEKLFFGSGTQLSVL.

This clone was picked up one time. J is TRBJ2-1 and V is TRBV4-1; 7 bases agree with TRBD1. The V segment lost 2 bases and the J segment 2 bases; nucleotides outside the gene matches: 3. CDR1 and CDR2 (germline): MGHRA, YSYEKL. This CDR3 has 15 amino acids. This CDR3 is CASSQYRGTYNEQFF. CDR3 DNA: TGCGCCAGCAGCCAATACAGGGGTACCTACAATGAGCAGTTCTTC.

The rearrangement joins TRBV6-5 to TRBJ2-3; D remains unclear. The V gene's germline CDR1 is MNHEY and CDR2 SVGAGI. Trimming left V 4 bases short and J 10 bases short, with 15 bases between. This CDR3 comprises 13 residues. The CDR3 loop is CASSWGTPSAQYF. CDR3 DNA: TGTGCCAGCAGTTGGGGTACCCCCTCGGCGCAGTATTTT.

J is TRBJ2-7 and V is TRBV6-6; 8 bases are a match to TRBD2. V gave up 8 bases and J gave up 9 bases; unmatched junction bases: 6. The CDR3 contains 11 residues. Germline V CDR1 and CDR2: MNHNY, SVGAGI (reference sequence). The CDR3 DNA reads TGTGCCAGCGGGGCGGGAGGAAGGCAGTACTTC. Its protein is CASGAGGRQYF.

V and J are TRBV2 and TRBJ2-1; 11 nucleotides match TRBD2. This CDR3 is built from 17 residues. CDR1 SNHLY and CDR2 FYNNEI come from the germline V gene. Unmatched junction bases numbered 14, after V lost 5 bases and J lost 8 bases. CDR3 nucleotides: TGTGCCAGCAGTCCTGGGGGGGTAGCGGGAGGGTTGTATGAGCAGTTCTTC. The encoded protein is CASSPGGVAGGLYEQFF.